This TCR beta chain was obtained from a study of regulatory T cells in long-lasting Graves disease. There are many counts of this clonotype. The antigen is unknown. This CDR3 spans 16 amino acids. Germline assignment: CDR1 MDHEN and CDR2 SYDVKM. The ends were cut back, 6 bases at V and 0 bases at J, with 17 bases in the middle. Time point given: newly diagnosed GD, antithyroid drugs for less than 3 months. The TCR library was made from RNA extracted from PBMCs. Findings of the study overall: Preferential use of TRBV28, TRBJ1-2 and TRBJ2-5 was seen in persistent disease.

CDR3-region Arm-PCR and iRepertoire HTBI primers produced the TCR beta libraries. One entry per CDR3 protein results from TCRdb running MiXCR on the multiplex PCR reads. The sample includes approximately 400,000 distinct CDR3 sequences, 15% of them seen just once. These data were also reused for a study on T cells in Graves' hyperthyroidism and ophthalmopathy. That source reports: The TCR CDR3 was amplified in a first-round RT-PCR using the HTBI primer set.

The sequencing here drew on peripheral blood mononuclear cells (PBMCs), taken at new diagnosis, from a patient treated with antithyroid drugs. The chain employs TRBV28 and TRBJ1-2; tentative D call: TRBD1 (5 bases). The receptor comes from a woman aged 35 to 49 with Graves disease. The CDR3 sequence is CASSPPWGSPNYGYTF. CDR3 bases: TGTGCCAGCAGCCCCCCCTGGGGCAGCCCTAACTATGGCTACACCTTC.